A single sample is the source of the 11 T cell receptor beta chains below, sequenced in a study of T and B cells in COVID-19 patients. From blood, about 240-550 ng of genomic DNA served as TRB template. BIOMED2 TRB-A/B primer pools were used in multiplex TRB PCR. TCRdb passed the multiplex PCR reads through MiXCR, listing each CDR3 protein once. The sample holds roughly 13,000 distinct CDR3 sequences; approximately 28% are singletons and the top ten take over 6.5%. Source material: blood. All receptors derive from a human donor who had recovered from COVID-19.

By sample fraction, this clonotype is medium-sized. The J gene is TRBJ2-7, the V gene TRBV13; D might be TRBD1 or TRBD2, each matching 5 bases. Germline V CDR1 and CDR2: PRHDT, FYEKMQ (reference sequence). Between the trimmed V and J ends, which lost 3 bases and 3 bases, there was a span of 15 bases. The CDR3 totals 15 residues. CDR3 amino acids: CASSFIGTADYEQYF. In DNA, the CDR3 is TGTGCCAGCAGCTTTATCGGGACGGCCGACTACGAGCAGTACTTC. Combining the CDR3 with reference TRBV13 and TRBJ2-7 gives the whole variable domain AAGVIQSPRHLIKEKRETATLKCYPIPRHDTVYWYQQGPGQDPQFLISFYEKMQSDKGSIPDRFSAQQFSDYHSELNMSSLELGDSALYFCASSFIGTADYEQYFGPGTRLTVT.

The chain uses TRBV11-1 and TRBJ2-7; 9 bases map to TRBD1. This CDR3 comprises 15 residues. V trimming: 1 base; J trimming: 3 bases; junction bases outside the gene matches: 4. Germline V gives CDR1 SGHAT, CDR2 FQDESV (reference sequence). The CDR3 DNA is TGTGCCAGCAGCTTAGGGACAGGGGATGGCTACGAGCAGTACTTC. This gives the protein CASSLGTGDGYEQYF.

This chain connects TRBV5-6 to TRBJ2-1, with 15 bases aligning to TRBD2. Unmatched junction bases numbered 10, after V lost 2 bases and J lost 1 base. The CDR3 is 20 residues long. Germline V gene lookup returns CDR1 SGHDT and CDR2 YYEEEE. The CDR3 here is CASSFPGTSGGWGSYNEQFF. In DNA, the CDR3 is TGTGCCAGCAGCTTCCCCGGGACTAGCGGGGGGTGGGGGTCCTACAATGAGCAGTTCTTC.

By frequency in the sample, this clonotype is medium-sized. The chain employs TRBV6-5 and TRBJ2-1; 8 positions agree with TRBD1. The V and J ends lost 5 bases and 6 bases, in that order; junction bases with no gene match: 6. Germline lookup yields CDR1 MNHEY and CDR2 SVGAGI. The CDR3 has 14 amino acids. The CDR3 here is CASSPRGLFNEQFF. CDR3 DNA sequence: TGTGCCAGCAGTCCCAGGGGGCTCTTCAATGAGCAGTTCTTC.

The CDR3 DNA is TGCGCCAGCAGCTTGAGCGCAACTAATGAAAAACTGTTTTTT. It yields the protein CASSLSATNEKLFF. The chain recombines TRBV5-1 with TRBJ1-4; D call uncertain. The V gene lost 1 base and the J gene lost 0 bases, with 4 bases spanning the gap. The CDR3 spans 14 residues. Germline CDR1 SGHRS, CDR2 YFSETQ.

V gene TRBV14 combines with J gene TRBJ2-1; no reliable D call. The length of the CDR3 is 15 residues. CDR1 is SGHDN and CDR2 is FVKESK in the germline V gene. V lost 0 bases, J lost 0 bases, and 6 bases lay in between. CDR3 region: CASSQDVNSYNEQFF. In DNA, the CDR3 is TGTGCCAGCAGCCAAGACGTTAACTCCTACAATGAGCAGTTCTTC.

This clonotype came up a few times. This sequence joins TRBV12-3 or TRBV12-4 and TRBJ2-3; 8 nucleotides line up with TRBD1. The CDR3 extends over 14 amino acids. The V segment lost 6 bases and the J segment 2 bases; nucleotides outside the gene matches: 4. CDR3 sequence reads: CASSRGLNTDTQYF. CDR3 coding DNA: TGTGCCAGCAGCAGGGGGCTCAACACAGATACGCAGTATTTT.

At least ten counts were recorded for this clonotype. The rearrangement links TRBV27 to TRBJ2-7; 8 bases agree with TRBD2. Trimming removed 4 bases from V and 5 bases from J; junction bases left unmatched: 4. The CDR3 loop spans 13 amino acids. The V gene's germline CDR1 is MNHEY and CDR2 SMNVEV (reference sequence). The CDR3 coding sequence is TGTGCCAGCAGTTCGGGGGGGCTTGACGAGCAGTACTTC. Its translation: CASSSGGLDEQYF.

This clonotype has more than one count but fewer than ten. CDR3 residues: CASSAGALNTEAFF. DNA of the CDR3: TGCGCCAGCAGCGCAGGGGCTCTGAACACTGAAGCTTTCTTT. V and J are TRBV5-1 and TRBJ1-1; tentative D call: TRBD1 (6 bases). Germline CDR1 SGHRS, CDR2 YFSETQ. The CDR3 length is 14 residues. Trimming cost V 4 bases and J 0 bases, with 10 bases left between them.

The chain combines TRBV5-1 with TRBJ1-4; 8 bases agree with TRBD1. V gave up 3 bases and J gave up 6 bases; unmatched junction bases: 4. The CDR3 is made up of 14 amino acids. CDR1 is SGHRS, CDR2 YFSETQ, per germline. The CDR3 coding sequence is TGCGCCAGCAGCTCTCCGGACAGGGATGAAAAACTGTTTTTT. Its protein product is CASSSPDRDEKLFF.

This clonotype has a handful of counts. This chain links TRBV6-1 with TRBJ1-5; unclear D gene. Germline values: CDR1 MNHNS, CDR2 SASEGT. Trimming removed 8 bases at V and 0 bases at J, with 17 bases between. The CDR3 runs to 16 residues. The CDR3 sequence: CASERLPGISNQPQHF. The CDR3 DNA follows: TGTGCCAGCGAACGTCTTCCCGGGATTAGCAATCAGCCCCAGCATTTT.